A selection of T cell receptor beta chains follows, all from one sample in a study of blood T cell repertoires in COVID-19. Here immunoSEQ multiplex PCR was the method, and the copy in TCRdb shows in-frame clones only, minus some. The sample contains roughly 100,000 clones, approximately 84% of which appear only once. Input material: peripheral blood. These receptors were taken from a human donor in a cohort sampled during active COVID-19. CDR3s include the opening cysteine and the closing phenylalanine or tryptophan. Fields, in order: J gene, CDR3 length, D gene, V gene, CDR3 DNA, CDR3 protein. The D gene is left open where the match is weak.

J: TRBJ2-5; length: 13; D: -; V: TRBV20-1; DNA: TGCAGTGCTAGTGGCCAGAACAGGGAGACCCAGTACTTC; CDR3: CSASGQNRETQYF
J: TRBJ1-2; length: 14; D: TRBD1; V: TRBV5-1; DNA: TGCGCCAGCAGCCCAGGGGGAATCAACTATGGCTACACCTTC; CDR3: CASSPGGINYGYTF
J: TRBJ2-5; length: 20; D: -; V: TRBV1; DNA: TGCACCAGCAGCCAAGACAAGCTGGGACTAGCGGGACGTTACCAAGAGACCCAGTACTTC; CDR3: CTSSQDKLGLAGRYQETQYF
J: TRBJ2-1; length: 18; D: TRBD2; V: TRBV4-2; DNA: TGTGCCAGCAGCCCATACGAGATAGCGGGGACGTCCCGTAATGAGCAGTTCTTC; CDR3: CASSPYEIAGTSRNEQFF
J: TRBJ1-2; length: 16; D: TRBD1; V: TRBV4-2; DNA: TGTGCCAGCAGCCAGGGACAGGGGAGTTTCGACTATGGCTACACCTTC; CDR3: CASSQGQGSFDYGYTF
J: TRBJ1-2; length: 13; D: -; V: TRBV16; DNA: TGTGCCAGCAGCCAACGACAGGAGAATGGCTACACCTTC; CDR3: CASSQRQENGYTF
J: TRBJ1-2; length: 15; D: -; V: TRBV19; DNA: TGTGCCAGTACCCCTCGAGGGAGGGTTGTAGATGGCTACACCTTC; CDR3: CASTPRGRVVDGYTF
J: TRBJ1-2; length: 15; D: TRBD1; V: TRBV7-3; DNA: TGTGCCAGCAGCTTAATAACAGGGGGGAACTATGGCTACACCTTC; CDR3: CASSLITGGNYGYTF
J: TRBJ2-7; length: 12; D: -; V: TRBV2; DNA: TGTGCCAGCAGTGGCAGGGCCTACGAGCAGTACTTC; CDR3: CASSGRAYEQYF
J: TRBJ1-2; length: 12; D: -; V: TRBV11-1; DNA: TGTGCCAGCAGCTACGACAGCTATGGCTACACCTTC; CDR3: CASSYDSYGYTF
J: TRBJ2-2; length: 15; D: -; V: TRBV5-1; DNA: TGCGCCAGCAGCTTGCCGGGACAAAACACCGGGGAGCTGTTTTTT; CDR3: CASSLPGQNTGELFF
J: TRBJ1-1; length: 13; D: -; V: TRBV30; DNA: TGTGCCTGGGATCAGGGCCTAAACACTGAAGCTTTCTTT; CDR3: CAWDQGLNTEAFF